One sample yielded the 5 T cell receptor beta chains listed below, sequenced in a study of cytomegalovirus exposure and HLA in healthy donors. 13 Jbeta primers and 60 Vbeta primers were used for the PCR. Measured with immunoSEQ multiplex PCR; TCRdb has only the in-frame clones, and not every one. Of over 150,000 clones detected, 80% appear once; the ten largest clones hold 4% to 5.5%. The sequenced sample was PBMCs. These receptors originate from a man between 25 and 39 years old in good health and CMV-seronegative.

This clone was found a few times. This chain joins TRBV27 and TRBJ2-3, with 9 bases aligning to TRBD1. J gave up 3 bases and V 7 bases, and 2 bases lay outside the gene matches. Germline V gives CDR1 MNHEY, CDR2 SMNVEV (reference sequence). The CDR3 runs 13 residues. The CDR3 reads CASNDRGTDTQYF. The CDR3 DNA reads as TGTGCCAGCAATGACAGGGGGACAGATACGCAGTATTTT.

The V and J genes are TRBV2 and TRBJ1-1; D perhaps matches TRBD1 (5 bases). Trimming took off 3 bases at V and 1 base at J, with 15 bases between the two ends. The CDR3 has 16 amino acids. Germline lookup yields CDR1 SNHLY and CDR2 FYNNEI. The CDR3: CASSEGAGLRNTEAFF. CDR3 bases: TGTGCCAGCAGTGAGGGAGCGGGGCTTAGGAACACTGAAGCTTTCTTT.

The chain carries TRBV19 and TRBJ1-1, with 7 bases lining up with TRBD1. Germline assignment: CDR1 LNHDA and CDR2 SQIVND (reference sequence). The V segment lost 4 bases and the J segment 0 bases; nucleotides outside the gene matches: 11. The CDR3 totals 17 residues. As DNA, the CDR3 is TGTGCCAGTAGTAATAGGGGGCGAAGAAGCATGAACACTGAAGCTTTCTTT. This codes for CASSNRGRRSMNTEAFF.

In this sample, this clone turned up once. CDR3: CAISAVRDTQYF. The CDR3 nucleotides are TGTGCCATCAGTGCCGTGCGAGATACGCAGTATTTT. The gene calls are TRBV10-3 and TRBJ2-3; no clear D gene. The V gene lost 4 bases and the J gene lost 5 bases, with 7 bases spanning the gap. Germline-derived CDR1 and CDR2 are ENHRY and SYGVKD. This CDR3 has 12 amino acids.

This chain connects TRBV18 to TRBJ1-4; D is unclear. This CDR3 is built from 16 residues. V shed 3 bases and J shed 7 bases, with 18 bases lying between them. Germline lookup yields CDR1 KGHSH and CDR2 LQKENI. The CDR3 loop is CASSPGERARGEKLFF. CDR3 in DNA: TGTGCCAGCTCACCTGGAGAGAGGGCACGGGGTGAAAAACTGTTTTTT.